This TCR beta chain was captured in a study of T cell changes during pregnancy in multiple sclerosis (dated by TCRdb to the late 2010s). With respect to the entire study: Changes in the T cell repertoire over the course of pregnancy were examined in this study in women with multiple sclerosis.

Deletion took 3 bases off V and 5 bases off J, with a span of 14 bases between the germline ends. Looking up the germline V gene yields CDR1 SGHTS and CDR2 YDEGEE. From the cysteine up to the phenylalanine, the CDR3 has a length of 14 residues. Just CDR3 DNA is preserved here, 42 bases in frame from base 1. For this clone: This clone's antigen is unknown. Per-base qualities were not stored, and no clone one base away is much larger.

The library was built by means of the immunoSEQ multiplex PCR assay. TCRdb stores this immuneACCESS table with in-frame sequences only. Part of the clones is absent; in the studies checked, under half of the shortfall reflects unresolved V genes, and no reason is known for the rest. The sample profile shows roughly 56,000 clones; around 90% of them were found once. The biggest ten clones account for around 0.5% of the sample. The rearranged chain carries TRBV5-8 and TRBJ2-5, with the D gene call left open. The sequencing here drew on CD4+ T cells from peripheral blood mononuclear cells, taken after pregnancy. This sequence originates from a female donor in good health, enrolled as a control in a pregnancy study. The CDR3 is CASSYFPTTETQYF. In nucleotides, the sequence is TGTGCCAGCAGCTACTTCCCTACTACGGAGACCCAGTACTTC.